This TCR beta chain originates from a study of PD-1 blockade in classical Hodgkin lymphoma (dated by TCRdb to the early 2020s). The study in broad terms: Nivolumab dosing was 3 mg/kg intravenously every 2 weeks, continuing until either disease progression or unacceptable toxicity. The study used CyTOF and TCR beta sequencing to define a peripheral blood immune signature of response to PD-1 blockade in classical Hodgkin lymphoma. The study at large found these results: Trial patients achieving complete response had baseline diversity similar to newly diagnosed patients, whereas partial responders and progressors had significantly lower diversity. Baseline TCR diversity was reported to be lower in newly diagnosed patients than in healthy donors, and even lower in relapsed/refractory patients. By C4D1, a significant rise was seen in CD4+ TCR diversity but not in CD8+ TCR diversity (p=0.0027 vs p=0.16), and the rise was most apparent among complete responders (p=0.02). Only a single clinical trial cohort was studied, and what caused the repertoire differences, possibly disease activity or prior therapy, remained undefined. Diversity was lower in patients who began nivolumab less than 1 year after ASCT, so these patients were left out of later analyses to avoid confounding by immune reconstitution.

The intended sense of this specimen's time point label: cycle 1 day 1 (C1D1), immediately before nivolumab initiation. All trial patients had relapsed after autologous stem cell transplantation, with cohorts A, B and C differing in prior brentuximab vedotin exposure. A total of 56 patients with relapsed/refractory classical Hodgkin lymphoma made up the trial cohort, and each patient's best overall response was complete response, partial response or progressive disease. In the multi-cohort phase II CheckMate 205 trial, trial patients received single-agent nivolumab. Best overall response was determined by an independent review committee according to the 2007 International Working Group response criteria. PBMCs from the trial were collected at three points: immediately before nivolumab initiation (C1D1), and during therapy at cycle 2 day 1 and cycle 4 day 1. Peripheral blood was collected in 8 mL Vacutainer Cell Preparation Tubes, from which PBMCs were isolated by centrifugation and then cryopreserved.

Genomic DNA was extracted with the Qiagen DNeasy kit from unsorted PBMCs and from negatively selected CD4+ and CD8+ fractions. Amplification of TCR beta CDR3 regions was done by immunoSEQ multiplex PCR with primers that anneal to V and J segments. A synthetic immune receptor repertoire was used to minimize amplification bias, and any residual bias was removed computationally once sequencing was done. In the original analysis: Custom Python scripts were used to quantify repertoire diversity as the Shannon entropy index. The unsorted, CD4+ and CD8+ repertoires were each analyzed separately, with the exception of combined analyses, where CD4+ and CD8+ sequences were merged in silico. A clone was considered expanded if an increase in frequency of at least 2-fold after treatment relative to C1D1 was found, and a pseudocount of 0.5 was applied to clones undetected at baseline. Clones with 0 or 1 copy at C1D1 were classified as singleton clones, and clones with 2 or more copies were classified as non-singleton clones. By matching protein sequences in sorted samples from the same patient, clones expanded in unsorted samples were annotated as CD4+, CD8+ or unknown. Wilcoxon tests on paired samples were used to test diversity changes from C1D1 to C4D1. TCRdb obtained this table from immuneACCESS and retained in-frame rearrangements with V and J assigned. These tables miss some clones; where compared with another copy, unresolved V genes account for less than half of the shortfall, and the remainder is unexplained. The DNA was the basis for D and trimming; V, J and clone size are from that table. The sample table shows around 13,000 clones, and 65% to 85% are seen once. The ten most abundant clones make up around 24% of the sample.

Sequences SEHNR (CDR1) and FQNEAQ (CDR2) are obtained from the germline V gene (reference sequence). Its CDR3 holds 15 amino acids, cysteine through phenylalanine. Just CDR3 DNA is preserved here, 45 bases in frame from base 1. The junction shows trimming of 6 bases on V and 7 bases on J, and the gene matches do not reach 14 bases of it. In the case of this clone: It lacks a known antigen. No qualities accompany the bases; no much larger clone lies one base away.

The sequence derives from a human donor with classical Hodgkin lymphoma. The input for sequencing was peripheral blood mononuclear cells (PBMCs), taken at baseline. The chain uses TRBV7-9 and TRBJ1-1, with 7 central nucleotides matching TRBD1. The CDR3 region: CASSSPVTGRDEAFF. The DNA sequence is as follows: TGTGCCAGCAGTTCACCAGTGACAGGGAGAGATGAAGCTTTCTTT.